Given below is one T cell receptor (beta chain) in context. Its antigen is not known. The data belong to a study of OX40 agonist ivuxolimab in advanced cancers. In the study overall: Every 2 weeks, ivuxolimab was infused into the patients intravenously at between 0.01 and 10 mg/kg. Overall study findings and caveats: Clonal expansion from baseline to week 6 occurred in both CD4+ and CD8+ T cells.

Assay: immunoSEQ multiplex PCR; the TCRdb copy retains only in-frame clones and omits some. In the table there are around 67,000 clones, around nine tenths of which are singletons. CDR1 is SGHNT, CDR2 YENEEA, per germline. The length of the CDR3 is 14 residues. Trimming left V 5 bases short and J 7 bases short, with 14 bases between. The chain couples TRBV11-3 to TRBJ2-2; a weak D match, TRBD1 (6 bases). Sample: CD4+ or CD8+ T cells sorted from blood, taken in a trial of the OX40 agonist ivuxolimab. This clonotype was obtained from an adult with an advanced solid tumor such as melanoma, head and neck, liver or kidney cancer. Written as DNA, the CDR3 is TGTGCCAGCAGCCCAGGGACATCCGGCGGGGAGCTGTTTTTT. Translating it yields CASSPGTSGGELFF.